A single sample gave rise to the 12 T cell receptor beta chains below, sequenced in a study of T-cell memory formation after mild COVID-19. TCRdb redid the calling of the 5' RACE reads with MiXCR, one entry per CDR3 protein. The data contain approximately 250,000 distinct CDR3 sequences, over 15% of them singletons. Sequenced material: PBMCs or a T cell subset sorted from them (not recorded which). Receptor source: a man aged 18 to 35 who had mild COVID-19 (a few samples of this study predate the infection). Cell type and time point are not known.

This clonotype was detected only a few times. This chain connects TRBV6-6 to TRBJ2-4; D is perhaps TRBD1 or TRBD2 (5 bases each). CDR3 length: 16 residues. The germline V and J ends were trimmed by 2 bases and 8 bases, with 19 bases remaining between them. Germline V gives CDR1 MNHNY, CDR2 SVGAGI (reference sequence). The CDR3 coding sequence is TGTGCCAGCAGTTACCTGGGGGAGCAGATGTTGGACATTCAGTACTTC. This gives the protein CASSYLGEQMLDIQYF.

This clonotype was seen a few times. This chain links TRBV7-3 with TRBJ1-2; TRBD1 is a possible D gene (5 bases). CDR1 is SGHTA, CDR2 FQGTGA, per germline. V was shortened by 5 bases and J by 0 bases, with 16 bases between the two germline ends. CDR3 size: 16 residues. The CDR3 spells CASSPYRQTANYGYTF. In DNA, the CDR3 is TGTGCCAGCAGCCCATACAGACAGACCGCTAACTATGGCTACACCTTC.

The J gene is TRBJ2-5, the V gene TRBV9; perhaps TRBD2 as D (6 bases). The CDR3 has 13 residues. Trimming pared 3 bases from V and 3 bases from J, leaving 9 bases between. The germline CDR1 and CDR2 sequences are SGDLS and YYNGEE. The CDR3 bases are TGTGCCAGCAGCGCCCGGACTAAAGAGACCCAGTACTTC. Amino acid sequence: CASSARTKETQYF.

The chain links TRBV7-2 to TRBJ1-4, with D maybe TRBD1 (5 bases). V lost 1 base and J 8 bases, leaving 11 bases between the germline ends. Germline CDR1 SGHTA, CDR2 FQGNSA. The CDR3 sequence is 14 residues long. CDR3 sequence: CASSLERGGEKLFF. Written as DNA, the CDR3 is TGTGCCAGCAGCTTAGAAAGGGGTGGAGAAAAACTGTTTTTT. The full variable domain, rest sourced from reference TRBV7-2 and TRBJ1-4, is GAGVSQSPSNKVTEKGKDVELRCDPISGHTALYWYRQSLGQGLEFLIYFQGNSAPDKSGLPSDRFSAERTGGSVSTLTIQRTQQEDSAVYLCASSLERGGEKLFFGSGTQLSVL.

V gene TRBV20-1 combines with J gene TRBJ2-7, with TRBD1 matching over 8 bases. The length of the CDR3 is 14 residues. From germline, CDR1 is DFQATT and CDR2 SNEGSKA (reference sequence). J gave up 6 bases and V 0 bases, and 7 bases lay outside the gene matches. The CDR3 coding sequence is TGCAGTGCTAGAGATCCAGGGGGCACGGTCGAGCAGTACGTC. Translating it yields CSARDPGGTVEQYV.

V gene TRBV5-1 combines with J gene TRBJ2-7, with 9 bases matching TRBD1. V was pared by 5 bases and J by 0 bases, with 3 bases of the junction left unmatched. CDR3 size: 14 residues. Germline V lookup: CDR1 SGHRS, CDR2 YFSETQ. The chain's CDR3 is CASRGDRVSYEQYF. CDR3 nucleotides: TGCGCCAGCAGGGGGGACAGGGTCTCCTACGAGCAGTACTTC.

The rearrangement joins TRBV7-3 to TRBJ2-3; 7 bases agree with TRBD2. The V gene's germline CDR1 is SGHTA and CDR2 FQGTGA. CDR3 size: 16 residues. The J segment lost 1 base and the V segment lost 5 bases, leaving 9 bases of the junction unmatched. DNA for the CDR3: TGTGCCAGCAGCGCCCTAGGGGCGGGGGGCACAGATACGCAGTATTTT. Residues: CASSALGAGGTDTQYF.

The genes are TRBV7-9 and TRBJ2-1; weak D call: TRBD1 (6 bases). This CDR3 has 11 residues. Trimming removed 9 bases from V and 5 bases from J, with 8 bases in between. The germline V gene encodes CDR1 SEHNR and CDR2 FQNEAQ (reference sequence). As DNA, the CDR3 is TGTGCCAGTACAGGGAACAATGAGCAGTTCTTC. Protein product: CASTGNNEQFF.

The chain combines TRBV29-1 with TRBJ2-3; D is ambiguous. The CDR3 is 14 residues long. Trimming took 4 bases from V and 3 from J, leaving 14 bases between them. In germline, CDR1 is SQVTM, CDR2 ANQGSEA. The CDR3 sequence is CSVAELTGTDTQYF. CDR3 coding DNA: TGCAGCGTTGCCGAGCTGACTGGAACAGATACGCAGTATTTT.

The chain has TRBV6-5 and TRBJ1-2, with D uncertain. CDR1 and CDR2 from the germline V gene are MNHEY and SVGAGI. This CDR3 spans 12 amino acids. Deletions cut 6 bases from V and 3 bases from J, with 8 bases between. Written as DNA, the CDR3 is TGTGCCAGCAGGACGAGAGACTATGGCTACACCTTC. Its protein product is CASRTRDYGYTF.

The rearrangement joins TRBV9 to TRBJ2-2; the D is unclear. Germline values: CDR1 SGDLS, CDR2 YYNGEE. This CDR3 spans 14 amino acids. V was cut by 0 bases and J by 0 bases, with 3 bases left in between. The CDR3 region has the DNA TGTGCCAGCAGCGTAGCTGCGAACACCGGGGAGCTGTTTTTT. Translated, it gives CASSVAANTGELFF.

This clonotype was counted at least ten times. As DNA, the CDR3 is TGCAGCGTTGAAGCAGGGGGCCGGACCGGGGAGCTGTTTTTT. It is translated as CSVEAGGRTGELFF. V usage is TRBV29-1 and J usage is TRBJ2-2, with TRBD1 identical over 8 bases. J was trimmed by 5 bases and V by 1 base; bases with no gene match: 3. In germline, CDR1 is SQVTM, CDR2 ANQGSEA. This CDR3 has 14 amino acids.